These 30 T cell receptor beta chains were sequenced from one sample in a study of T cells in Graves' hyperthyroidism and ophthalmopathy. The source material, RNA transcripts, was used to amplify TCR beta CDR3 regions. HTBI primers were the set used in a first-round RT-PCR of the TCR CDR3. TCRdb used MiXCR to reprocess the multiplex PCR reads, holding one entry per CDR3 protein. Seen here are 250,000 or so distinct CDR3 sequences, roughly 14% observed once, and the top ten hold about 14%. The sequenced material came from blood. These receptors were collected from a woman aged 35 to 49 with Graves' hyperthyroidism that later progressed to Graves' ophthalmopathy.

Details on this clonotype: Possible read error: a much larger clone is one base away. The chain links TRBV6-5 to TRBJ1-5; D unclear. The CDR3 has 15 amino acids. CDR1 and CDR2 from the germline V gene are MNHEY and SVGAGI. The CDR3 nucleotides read TGTACCAGCAGTTGGAGTTCATCATCCGACCAGCCCCAGCATTTT. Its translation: CTSSWSSSSDQPQHF.

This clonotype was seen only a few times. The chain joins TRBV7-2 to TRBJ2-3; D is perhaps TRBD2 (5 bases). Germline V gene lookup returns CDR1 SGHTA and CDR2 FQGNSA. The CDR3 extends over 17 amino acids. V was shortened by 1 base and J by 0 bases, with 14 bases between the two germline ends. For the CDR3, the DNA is TGTGCCAGCAGCTTAGACGGCTTGAGAGGGAGCACAGATACGCAGTATTTT. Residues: CASSLDGLRGSTDTQYF.

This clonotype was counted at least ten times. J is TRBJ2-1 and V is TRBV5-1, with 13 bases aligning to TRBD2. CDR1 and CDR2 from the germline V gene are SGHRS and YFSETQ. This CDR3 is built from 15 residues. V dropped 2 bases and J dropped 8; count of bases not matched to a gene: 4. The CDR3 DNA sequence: TGCGCCAGCAGCTTACTAGCGGGAGGGCCAGATGAGCAGTTCTTC. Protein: CASSLLAGGPDEQFF.

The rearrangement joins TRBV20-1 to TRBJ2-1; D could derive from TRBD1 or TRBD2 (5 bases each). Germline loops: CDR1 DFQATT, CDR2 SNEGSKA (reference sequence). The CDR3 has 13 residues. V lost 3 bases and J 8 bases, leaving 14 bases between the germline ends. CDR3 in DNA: TGCAGTGCTAGCCCCGGGACCAGCCATGAGCAGTTCTTC. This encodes CSASPGTSHEQFF.

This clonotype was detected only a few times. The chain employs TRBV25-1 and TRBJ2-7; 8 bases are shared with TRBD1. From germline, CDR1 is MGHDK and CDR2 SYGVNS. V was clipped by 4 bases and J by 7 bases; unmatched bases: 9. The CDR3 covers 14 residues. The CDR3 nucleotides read TGTGCCAGCAGTGTCCCGGACAGGGCCGGTGAGCAGTACTTC. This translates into CASSVPDRAGEQYF.

CDR3 sequence: CASSETGGGSGELFF. In DNA form, the CDR3 reads TGTGCCAGCAGCGAGACAGGGGGCGGGTCCGGGGAGCTGTTTTTT. The V and J genes are TRBV6-2 or TRBV6-3 and TRBJ2-2, with TRBD1 matching 10 bases. The CDR3 is made up of 15 amino acids. V shed 6 bases and J 6 bases; nucleotides not matched to a gene: 7. In germline, CDR1 is MNHEY, CDR2 SVGEGT.

The CDR3 region has the DNA TGTGCCAGCAGCTTTACAGGGGGAACGTACGGGGAGCTGTTTTTT. Protein product: CASSFTGGTYGELFF. This chain connects TRBV5-6 to TRBJ2-2; 8 nucleotides line up with TRBD1. Trimming at V came to 2 bases and at J to 7 bases, leaving 7 bases not matched to a gene. Germline-derived CDR1 and CDR2 are SGHDT and YYEEEE. The CDR3 runs to 15 residues. The entire variable domain, with the rest obtained from reference TRBV5-6 and TRBJ2-2, is as follows: DAGVTQSPTHLIKTRGQQVTLRCSPKSGHDTVSWYQQALGQGPQFIFQYYEEEERQRGNFPDRFSGHQFPNYSSELNVNALLLGDSALYLCASSFTGGTYGELFFGEGSRLTVL.

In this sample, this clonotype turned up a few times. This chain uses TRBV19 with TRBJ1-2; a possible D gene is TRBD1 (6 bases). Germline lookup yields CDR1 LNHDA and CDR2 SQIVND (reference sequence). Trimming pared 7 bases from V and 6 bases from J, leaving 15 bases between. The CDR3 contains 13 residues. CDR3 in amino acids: CASTIDRNDGYTF. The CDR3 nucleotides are TGTGCCAGTACCATAGACAGGAATGATGGCTACACCTTC.

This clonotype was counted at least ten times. CDR3: CASGPRTIGGELFF. In DNA form, the CDR3 reads TGTGCCAGCGGGCCAAGGACGATTGGCGGGGAGCTGTTTTTT. The chain is built from TRBV27 and TRBJ2-2; no definite D call. CDR3 length: 14 residues. CDR1 is MNHEY, CDR2 SMNVEV, per germline (reference sequence). Trimming stripped 8 bases from V and 7 bases from J, with 17 bases between.

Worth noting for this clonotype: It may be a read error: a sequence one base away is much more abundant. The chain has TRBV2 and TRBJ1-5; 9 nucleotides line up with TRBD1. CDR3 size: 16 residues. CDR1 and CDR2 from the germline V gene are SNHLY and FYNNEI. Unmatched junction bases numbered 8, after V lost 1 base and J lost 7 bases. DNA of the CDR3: TGTGCCAGCAGTGAAGTAGACAGGGGGAGCGGGCAGCCCCAGCATTTT. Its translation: CASSEVDRGSGQPQHF.

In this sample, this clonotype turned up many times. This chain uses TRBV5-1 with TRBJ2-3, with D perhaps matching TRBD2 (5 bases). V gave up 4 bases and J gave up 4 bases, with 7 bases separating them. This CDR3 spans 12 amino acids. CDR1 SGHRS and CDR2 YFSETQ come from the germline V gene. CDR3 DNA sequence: TGCGCCAGCAGCGGGAGCCCAGATACGCAGTATTTT. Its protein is CASSGSPDTQYF.

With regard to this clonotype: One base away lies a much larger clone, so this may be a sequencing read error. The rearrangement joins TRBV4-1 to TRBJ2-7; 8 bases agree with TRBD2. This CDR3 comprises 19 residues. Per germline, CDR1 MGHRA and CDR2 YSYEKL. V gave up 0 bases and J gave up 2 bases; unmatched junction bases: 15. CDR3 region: CASSQERLSRREAPYEQYF. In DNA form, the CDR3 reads TGCGCCAGCAGCCAAGAAAGGTTAAGTCGGCGGGAGGCTCCCTACGAGCAGTACTTC.

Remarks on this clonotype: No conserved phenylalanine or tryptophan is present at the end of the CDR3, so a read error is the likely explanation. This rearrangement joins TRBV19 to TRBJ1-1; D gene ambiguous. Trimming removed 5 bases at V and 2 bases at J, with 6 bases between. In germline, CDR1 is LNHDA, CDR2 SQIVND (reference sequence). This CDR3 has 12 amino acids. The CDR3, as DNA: TGTGCCAGTAGTGAGACTAACACTGAAGCTTTCGTT. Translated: CASSETNTEAFV.

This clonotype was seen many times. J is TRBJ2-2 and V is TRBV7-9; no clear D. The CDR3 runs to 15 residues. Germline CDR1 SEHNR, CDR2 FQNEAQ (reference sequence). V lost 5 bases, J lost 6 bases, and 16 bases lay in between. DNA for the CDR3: TGTGCCAGCAGCCGCCGACTCACGGGTCCCGGGGAGCTGTTTTTT. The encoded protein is CASSRRLTGPGELFF.

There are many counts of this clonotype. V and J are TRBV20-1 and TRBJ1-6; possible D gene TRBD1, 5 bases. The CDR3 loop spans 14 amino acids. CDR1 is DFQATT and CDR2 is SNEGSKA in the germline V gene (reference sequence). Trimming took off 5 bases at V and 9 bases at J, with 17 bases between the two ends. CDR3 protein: CSAQPGRLGSPLHF. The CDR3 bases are TGCAGTGCTCAGCCGGGACGGCTGGGTTCACCCCTCCACTTT.

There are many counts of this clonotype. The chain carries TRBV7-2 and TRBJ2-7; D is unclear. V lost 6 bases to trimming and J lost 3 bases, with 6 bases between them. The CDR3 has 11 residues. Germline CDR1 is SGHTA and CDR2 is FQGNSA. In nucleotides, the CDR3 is TGTGCCAGCAGATCTAACTACGAGCAGTACTTC. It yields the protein CASRSNYEQYF. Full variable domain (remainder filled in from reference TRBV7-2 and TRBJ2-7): GAGVSQSPSNKVTEKGKDVELRCDPISGHTALYWYRQSLGQGLEFLIYFQGNSAPDKSGLPSDRFSAERTGGSVSTLTIQRTQQEDSAVYLCASRSNYEQYFGPGTRLTVT.

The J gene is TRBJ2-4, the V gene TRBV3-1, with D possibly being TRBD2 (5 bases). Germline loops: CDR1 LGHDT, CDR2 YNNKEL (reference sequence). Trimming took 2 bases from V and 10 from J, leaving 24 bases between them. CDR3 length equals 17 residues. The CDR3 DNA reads TGTGCCAGCAGCCAATCCCCGGAGGAGGCTCCCTCCCCAATTCAGTACTTC. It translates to CASSQSPEEAPSPIQYF.

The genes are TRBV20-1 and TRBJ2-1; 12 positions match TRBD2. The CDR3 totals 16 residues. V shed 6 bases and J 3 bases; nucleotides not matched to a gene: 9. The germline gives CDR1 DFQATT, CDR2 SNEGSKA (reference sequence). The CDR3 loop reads CSAQRWTSGDYNEQFF. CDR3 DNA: TGCAGTGCGCAGAGGTGGACTAGCGGGGACTACAATGAGCAGTTCTTC.

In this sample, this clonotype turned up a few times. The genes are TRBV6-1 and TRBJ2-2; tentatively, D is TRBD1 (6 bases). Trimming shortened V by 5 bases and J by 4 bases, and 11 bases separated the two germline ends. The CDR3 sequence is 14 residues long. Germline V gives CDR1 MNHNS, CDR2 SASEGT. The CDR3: CASSHTGRTGELFF. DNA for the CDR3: TGTGCCAGCAGTCATACAGGGCGCACCGGGGAGCTGTTTTTT.

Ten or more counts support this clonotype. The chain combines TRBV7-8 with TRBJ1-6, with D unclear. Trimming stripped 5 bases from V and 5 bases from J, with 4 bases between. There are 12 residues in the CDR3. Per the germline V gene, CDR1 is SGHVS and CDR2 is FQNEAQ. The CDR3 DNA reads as TGTGCCAGCAGCCCAAATAATTCACCCCTCCACTTT. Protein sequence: CASSPNNSPLHF.

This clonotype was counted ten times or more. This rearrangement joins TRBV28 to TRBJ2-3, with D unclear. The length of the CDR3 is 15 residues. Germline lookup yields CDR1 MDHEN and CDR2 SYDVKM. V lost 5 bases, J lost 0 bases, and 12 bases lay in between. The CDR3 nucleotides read TGTGCCAGCAGTCCCGTTCGGGCGAGCACAGATACGCAGTATTTT. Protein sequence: CASSPVRASTDTQYF.

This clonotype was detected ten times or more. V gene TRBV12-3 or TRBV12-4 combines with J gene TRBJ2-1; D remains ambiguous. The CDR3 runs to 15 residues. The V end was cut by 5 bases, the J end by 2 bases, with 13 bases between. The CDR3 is CASSPSQSPYNEQFF. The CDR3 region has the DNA TGTGCCAGCAGTCCGTCCCAAAGCCCCTACAATGAGCAGTTCTTC.

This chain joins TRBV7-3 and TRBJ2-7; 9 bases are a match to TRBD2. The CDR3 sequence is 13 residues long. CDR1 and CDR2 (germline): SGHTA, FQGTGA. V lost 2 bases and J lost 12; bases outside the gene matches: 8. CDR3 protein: CASSLGRGGLAYF. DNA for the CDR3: TGTGCCAGCAGCTTAGGGCGGGGGGGACTAGCGTACTTC.

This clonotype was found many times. The CDR3 is CASSFNSGTGGSYGYTF. The CDR3 region has the DNA TGTGCCAGCAGTTTCAATTCCGGGACAGGGGGCTCGTATGGCTACACCTTC. V is TRBV27 and J is TRBJ1-2; 12 bases map to TRBD1. Germline V gene sequence: CDR1 MNHEY, CDR2 SMNVEV (reference sequence). There are 17 residues in the CDR3. With 3 bases clipped from V and 5 bases from J, the junction kept 10 bases outside the gene matches.

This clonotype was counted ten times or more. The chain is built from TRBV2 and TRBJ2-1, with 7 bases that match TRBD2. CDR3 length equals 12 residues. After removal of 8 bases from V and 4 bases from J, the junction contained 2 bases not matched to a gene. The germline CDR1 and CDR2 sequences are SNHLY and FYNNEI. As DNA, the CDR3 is TGTGCCAGCGGGAGGGAGTACAATGAGCAGTTCTTC. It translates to CASGREYNEQFF.

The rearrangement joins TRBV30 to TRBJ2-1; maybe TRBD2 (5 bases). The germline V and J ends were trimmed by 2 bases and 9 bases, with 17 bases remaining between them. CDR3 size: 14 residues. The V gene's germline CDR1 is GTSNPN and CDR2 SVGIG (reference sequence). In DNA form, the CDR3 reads TGTGCCTGGAGTAAGGAAAGAGGGTGGAGTGAGCAGTTCTTC. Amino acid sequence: CAWSKERGWSEQFF.

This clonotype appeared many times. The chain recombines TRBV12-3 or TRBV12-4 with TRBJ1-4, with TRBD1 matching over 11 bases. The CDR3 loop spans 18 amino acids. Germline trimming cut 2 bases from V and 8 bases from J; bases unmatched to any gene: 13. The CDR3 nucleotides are TGTGCCAGCAGTTTATACCCGGGACAGGGGGTATTGATAGAAAAACTGTTTTTT. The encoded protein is CASSLYPGQGVLIEKLFF.

CDR3 in DNA: TGTGCCAGCAGCCCCCGTTTTATTAGCGGAACTAGAAACATTCAGTACTTC. Encoded protein: CASSPRFISGTRNIQYF. This chain connects TRBV11-2 to TRBJ2-4; D is perhaps TRBD2 (6 bases). Trimming stripped 5 bases from V and 6 bases from J, with 23 bases between. This CDR3 contains 17 residues. Per the germline V gene, CDR1 is SGHAT and CDR2 is FQNNGV.

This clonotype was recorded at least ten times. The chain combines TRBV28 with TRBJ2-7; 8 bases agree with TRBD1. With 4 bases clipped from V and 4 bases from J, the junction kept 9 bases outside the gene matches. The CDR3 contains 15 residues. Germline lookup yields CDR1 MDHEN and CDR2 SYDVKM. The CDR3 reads CASSSTGTGLYEQYF. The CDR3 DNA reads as TGTGCCAGCAGTTCAACCGGGACAGGACTTTACGAGCAGTACTTC.

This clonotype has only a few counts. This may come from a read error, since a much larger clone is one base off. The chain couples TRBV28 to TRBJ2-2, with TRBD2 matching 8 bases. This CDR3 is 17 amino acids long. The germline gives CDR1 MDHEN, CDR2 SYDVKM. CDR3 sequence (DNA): TGTGCCTGCAGTTTATCCCTTTTTACTAGCGGCACCGGGGAGCTGTTTTTT. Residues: CACSLSLFTSGTGELFF.